One and the same sample provided the 20 T cell receptor beta chains below, sequenced in a study of T cell changes during pregnancy in multiple sclerosis. Repertoires were generated with immunoSEQ multiplex PCR, while TCRdb's copy carries only in-frame clones and drops some. The sample carries around 70,000 clones, 75% to 95% recorded once. Material: peripheral blood, obtained in the second trimester of pregnancy. These receptors were obtained from a female donor with multiple sclerosis, enrolled in a pregnancy study.

The CDR3 region has the DNA TGCAGCTACACAGGGACGGGTGGCTACACCTTC. Its protein is CSYTGTGGYTF. The rearrangement uses TRBV20-1 and TRBJ1-2, with D perhaps matching TRBD1 (6 bases). Per the germline V gene, CDR1 is DFQATT and CDR2 is SNEGSKA (reference sequence). The CDR3 runs 11 residues.

V is TRBV7-3 and J is TRBJ2-3; 10 bases are shared with TRBD2. After removal of 4 bases from V and 11 bases from J, the junction contained 9 bases not matched to a gene. The CDR3 is 14 amino acids. Germline V lookup: CDR1 SGHTA, CDR2 FQGTGA. The CDR3 nucleotides are TGTGCCAGCAGCTCCGAGCGGGGGGGCCCGGTGCAGTATTTT. It specifies CASSSERGGPVQYF.

V and J are TRBV25-1 and TRBJ2-2; D ambiguous. V lost 2 bases and J 3 bases, leaving 7 bases between the germline ends. The germline V gene encodes CDR1 MGHDK and CDR2 SYGVNS. The CDR3 has 14 residues. The CDR3 reads CASSEQEDTGELFF. The CDR3 bases are TGTGCCAGCAGTGAACAAGAGGACACCGGGGAGCTGTTTTTT.

The V gene is TRBV6-5, the J gene TRBJ1-3, with TRBD1 matching over 7 bases. In germline, CDR1 is MNHEY, CDR2 SVGAGI. Unmatched junction bases numbered 5, after V lost 6 bases and J lost 0 bases. The CDR3 contains 15 residues. The CDR3 coding sequence is TGTGCCAGCAGCTTGACAGGGATCTCTGGAAACACCATATATTTT. Translation gives CASSLTGISGNTIYF.

This rearrangement joins TRBV14 to TRBJ2-3, with a tentative D call TRBD2 (5 bases). Germline V gene lookup returns CDR1 SGHDN and CDR2 FVKESK. CDR3 size: 15 residues. With 3 bases removed from V and 0 bases from J, the gap between germline ends came to 10 bases. The CDR3 protein is CASSHLTTSTDTQYF. CDR3 DNA: TGTGCCAGCAGCCACCTGACTACTAGCACAGATACGCAGTATTTT.

The V call is TRBV11-3, the J call TRBJ2-7; 8 positions agree with TRBD2. V dropped 5 bases and J dropped 6; count of bases not matched to a gene: 9. The germline gives CDR1 SGHNT, CDR2 YENEEA. The CDR3 is 14 residues long. The chain's CDR3 is CASSPRRTSLEQYF. CDR3 in DNA: TGTGCCAGCAGCCCCCGACGGACTAGCCTCGAGCAGTACTTC.

The table lists this clone with a few counts. Germline and junction disagree at one end, which may indicate a read error. The V gene is TRBV7-7, the J gene TRBJ2-3; 12 positions agree with TRBD2. The length of the CDR3 is 15 residues. Germline CDR1 is SSHAT and CDR2 is FNYEAQ (reference sequence). DNA for the CDR3: TGTGCCAGCAGCCTAGCGGGGGGGGCCGCGGATACGCAGTATTTT. Its translation is CASSLAGGAADTQYF.

V gene TRBV5-6 combines with J gene TRBJ1-5; the D gene is possibly TRBD1 (5 bases). CDR3 length: 14 residues. V lost 0 bases, J lost 3 bases, and 7 bases lay in between. The germline V gene has CDR1 SGHDT and CDR2 YYEEEE. As DNA, the CDR3 is TGTGCCAGCAGCTTGGGGGGCAACAATCAGCCCCAGCATTTT. Protein sequence: CASSLGGNNQPQHF.

A note on this clone: Sequence at one end of the junction differs from germline and may be a read error. The gene calls are TRBV6-6 and TRBJ2-7, with 7 bases that match TRBD1. Germline assignment: CDR1 MNHNY and CDR2 SVGAGI (reference sequence). The CDR3 extends over 14 amino acids. CDR3 nucleotides: TGTGCCGGCAGCCGATGGGACAGCTCCTACGAGCAGTACTTC. Translating gives CAGSRWDSSYEQYF.

The rearrangement uses TRBV7-9 and TRBJ1-5, with a possible D match to TRBD1 (6 bases). The CDR3 is made up of 17 amino acids. V was trimmed by 5 bases and J by 0 bases, leaving 17 bases between them. Germline V gene sequence: CDR1 SEHNR, CDR2 FQNEAQ (reference sequence). Here the CDR3 DNA reads TGTGCCAGCAGCCTTGGAGCCGGGACAATTAGCAATCAGCCCCAGCATTTT. Protein product: CASSLGAGTISNQPQHF.

This chain connects TRBV19 to TRBJ2-5, with D uncertain. Germline loops: CDR1 LNHDA, CDR2 SQIVND (reference sequence). The V end was cut by 6 bases, the J end by 4 bases, with 15 bases between. The CDR3 covers 14 residues. The CDR3 DNA reads TGTGCCAGTAGCCCGAGGTGGGTCAGAGAGACCCAGTACTTC. Translated: CASSPRWVRETQYF. Full variable domain (remainder filled in from reference TRBV19 and TRBJ2-5): DGGITQSPKYLFRKEGQNVTLSCEQNLNHDAMYWYRQDPGQGLRLIYYSQIVNDFQKGDIAEGYSVSREKKESFPLTVTSAQKNPTAFYLCASSPRWVRETQYFGPGTRLLVL.

The V gene is TRBV4-2, the J gene TRBJ1-2, with 7 nucleotides matching TRBD1. V shed 5 bases and J 8 bases; nucleotides not matched to a gene: 14. Germline V CDR1 and CDR2: LGHNA, YNFKEQ. This CDR3 spans 15 amino acids. The DNA for the CDR3 is TGTGCCAGCAGCGGCCGGGACAGCACAAAGGAGGGCTACACCTTC. This codes for CASSGRDSTKEGYTF.

The chain recombines TRBV6-6 with TRBJ2-3; TRBD1 matches at 10 bases. Germline CDR1 reads MNHNY; CDR2 reads SVGAGI (reference sequence). The CDR3 covers 15 residues. Unmatched junction bases numbered 2, after V lost 2 bases and J lost 3 bases. CDR3 DNA: TGTGCCAGCAGTTACCGACAGGGGGCGACAGATACGCAGTATTTT. It specifies CASSYRQGATDTQYF.

The CDR3 reads CASSQVRLEVYEQYF. The CDR3 region has the DNA TGCGCCAGCAGCCAAGTACGGCTAGAAGTCTACGAGCAGTACTTC. V usage is TRBV4-1 and J usage is TRBJ2-7; no clear D. Germline assignment: CDR1 MGHRA and CDR2 YSYEKL. V was trimmed by 1 base and J by 3 bases, leaving 13 bases between them. The CDR3 contains 15 residues.

The chain is built from TRBV4-1 and TRBJ2-2; D perhaps matches TRBD2 (5 bases). V dropped 4 bases and J dropped 6 bases, with 12 bases sitting between them. Germline V gene sequence: CDR1 MGHRA, CDR2 YSYEKL. The CDR3 spans 14 residues. The chain's CDR3 is CASSRGPGAGELFF. In DNA form, the CDR3 reads TGCGCCAGCAGCCGAGGTCCCGGGGCCGGGGAGCTGTTTTTT.

This clone was found once. This chain uses TRBV9 with TRBJ2-1, with 10 bases identical to TRBD2. The V and J ends lost 2 bases and 6 bases, in that order; junction bases with no gene match: 5. Looked up from germline, CDR1 is SGDLS and CDR2 is YYNGEE. This CDR3 spans 15 amino acids. In DNA, the CDR3 is TGTGCCAGCAGCGTTTCCAGCGGGGGGGCCAATGAGCAGTTCTTC. This sequence encodes CASSVSSGGANEQFF.

This chain joins TRBV18 and TRBJ2-3; TRBD2 agrees at 9 bases. Germline lookup yields CDR1 KGHSH and CDR2 LQKENI. The V gene end was trimmed by 6 bases and the J gene end by 5 bases; junction bases not matched to a gene: 9. The CDR3 extends over 15 amino acids. CDR3 sequence: CASSPLAGELDTQYF. CDR3 in DNA: TGTGCCAGCTCTCCCTTAGCGGGGGAATTAGATACGCAGTATTTT.

The rearrangement links TRBV18 to TRBJ1-5; 8 bases fit TRBD1. CDR3 length equals 18 residues. The J segment lost 0 bases and the V segment lost 6 bases, leaving 13 bases of the junction unmatched. Germline V CDR1 and CDR2: KGHSH, LQKENI. The DNA of the CDR3 is TGTGCCAGCTCCCCGACTTCTACAGGGGGTTATAGCAATCAGCCCCAGCATTTT. Residues: CASSPTSTGGYSNQPQHF.

This chain links TRBV5-1 with TRBJ2-7, with 7 nucleotides matching TRBD1. CDR3 length equals 12 residues. V dropped 3 bases and J dropped 6; count of bases not matched to a gene: 3. Germline values: CDR1 SGHRS, CDR2 YFSETQ. For the CDR3, the DNA is TGCGCCAGCAGCTCCACAGGGGTCGAGCAGTACTTC. This codes for CASSSTGVEQYF.

This clone was seen just once. The V call is TRBV23-1, the J call TRBJ1-1; 9 nucleotides line up with TRBD1. TRBV23-1 is identified as an open reading frame with a role that is uncertain. V lost 8 bases to trimming and J lost 4 bases; unmatched junction nucleotides: 8. CDR3 size: 14 residues. The chain's CDR3 is CASGQDRGSTEAFF. The CDR3 DNA follows: TGCGCCAGCGGACAGGACAGGGGAAGCACTGAAGCTTTCTTT.